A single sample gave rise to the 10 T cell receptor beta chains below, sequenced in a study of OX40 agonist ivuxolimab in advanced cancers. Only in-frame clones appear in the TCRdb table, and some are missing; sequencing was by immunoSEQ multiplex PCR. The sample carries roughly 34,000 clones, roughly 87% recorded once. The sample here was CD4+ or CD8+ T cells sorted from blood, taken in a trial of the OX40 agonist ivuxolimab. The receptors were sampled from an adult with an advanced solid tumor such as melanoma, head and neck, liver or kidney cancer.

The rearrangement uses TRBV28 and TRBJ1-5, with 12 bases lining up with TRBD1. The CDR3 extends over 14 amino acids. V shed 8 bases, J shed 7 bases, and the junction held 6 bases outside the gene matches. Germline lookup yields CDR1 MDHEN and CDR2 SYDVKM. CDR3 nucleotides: TGTGCCAGCTCAACGGGACAGGGGGCACAGCCCCAGCATTTT. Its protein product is CASSTGQGAQPQHF. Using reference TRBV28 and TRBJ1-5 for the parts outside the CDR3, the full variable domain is DVKVTQSSRYLVKRTGEKVFLECVQDMDHENMFWYRQDPGLGLRLIYFSYDVKMKEKGDIPEGYSVSREKKERFSLILESASTNQTSMYLCASSTGQGAQPQHFGDGTRLSIL.

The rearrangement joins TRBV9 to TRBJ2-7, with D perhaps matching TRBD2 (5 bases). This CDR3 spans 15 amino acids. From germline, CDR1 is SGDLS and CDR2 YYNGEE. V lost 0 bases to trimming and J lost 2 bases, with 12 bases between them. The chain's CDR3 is CASSVGGAYPYEQYF. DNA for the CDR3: TGTGCCAGCAGCGTAGGGGGAGCCTACCCCTACGAGCAGTACTTC.

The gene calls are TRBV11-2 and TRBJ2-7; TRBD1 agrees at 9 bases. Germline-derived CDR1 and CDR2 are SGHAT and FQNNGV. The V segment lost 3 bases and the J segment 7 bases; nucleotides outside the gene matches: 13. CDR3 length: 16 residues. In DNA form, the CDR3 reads TGTGCCAGCAGCTTCACATCCGGGACAGGGCGGGATGAGCAGTACTTC. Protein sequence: CASSFTSGTGRDEQYF. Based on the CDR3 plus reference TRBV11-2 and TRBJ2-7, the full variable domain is EAGVAQSPRYKIIEKRQSVAFWCNPISGHATLYWYQQILGQGPKLLIQFQNNGVVDDSQLPKDRFSAERLKGVDSTLKIQPAKLEDSAVYLCASSFTSGTGRDEQYFGPGTRLTVT.

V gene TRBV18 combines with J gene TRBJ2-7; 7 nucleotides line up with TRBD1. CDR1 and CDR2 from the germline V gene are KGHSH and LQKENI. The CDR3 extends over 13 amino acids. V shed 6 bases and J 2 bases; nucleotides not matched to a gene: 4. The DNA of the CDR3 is TGTGCCAGCTCCCGGGACAGCGCCTACGAGCAGTACTTC. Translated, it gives CASSRDSAYEQYF.

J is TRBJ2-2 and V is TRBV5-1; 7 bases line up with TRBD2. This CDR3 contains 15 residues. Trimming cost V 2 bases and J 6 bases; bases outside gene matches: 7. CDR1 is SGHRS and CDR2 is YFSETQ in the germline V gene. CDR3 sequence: CASSLASGGAGELFF. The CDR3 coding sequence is TGCGCCAGCAGCTTAGCTAGCGGAGGGGCCGGGGAGCTGTTTTTT.

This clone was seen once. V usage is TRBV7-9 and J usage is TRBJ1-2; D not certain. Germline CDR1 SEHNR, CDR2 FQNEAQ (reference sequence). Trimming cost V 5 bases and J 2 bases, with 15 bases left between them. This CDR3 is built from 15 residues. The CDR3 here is CASSPSAGQNYGYTF. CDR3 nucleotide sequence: TGTGCCAGCAGCCCATCCGCAGGTCAGAACTATGGCTACACCTTC.

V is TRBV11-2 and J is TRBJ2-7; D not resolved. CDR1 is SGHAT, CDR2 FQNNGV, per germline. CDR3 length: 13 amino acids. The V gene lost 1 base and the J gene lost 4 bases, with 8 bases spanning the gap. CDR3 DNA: TGTGCCAGCAGCTTAGGGACCGCGTACGAGCAGTACTTC. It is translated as CASSLGTAYEQYF.

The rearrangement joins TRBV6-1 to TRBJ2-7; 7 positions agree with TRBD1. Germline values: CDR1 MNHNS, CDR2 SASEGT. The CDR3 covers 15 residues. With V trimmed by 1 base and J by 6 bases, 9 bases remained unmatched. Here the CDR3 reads CASSEGTGPLSEQYF. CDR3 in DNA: TGTGCCAGCAGTGAAGGGACAGGACCCCTTTCCGAGCAGTACTTC.

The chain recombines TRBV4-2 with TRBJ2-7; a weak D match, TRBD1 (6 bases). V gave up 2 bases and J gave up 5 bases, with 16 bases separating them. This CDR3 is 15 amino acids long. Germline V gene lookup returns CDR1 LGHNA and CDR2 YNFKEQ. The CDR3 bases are TGTGCCAGCAGCCAAAGAGGGGGTCAAGACGACGAGCAGTACTTC. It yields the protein CASSQRGGQDDEQYF.

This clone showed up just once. The CDR3 coding sequence is TGCGCCAGCAGCTTGGACCGGCCCAGCTCTGGAAACACCATATATTTT. As protein: CASSLDRPSSGNTIYF. The V and J genes are TRBV5-1 and TRBJ1-3; no clear D gene. There are 16 residues in the CDR3. Trimming took off 0 bases at V and 0 bases at J, with 10 bases between the two ends. Germline V gene sequence: CDR1 SGHRS, CDR2 YFSETQ.